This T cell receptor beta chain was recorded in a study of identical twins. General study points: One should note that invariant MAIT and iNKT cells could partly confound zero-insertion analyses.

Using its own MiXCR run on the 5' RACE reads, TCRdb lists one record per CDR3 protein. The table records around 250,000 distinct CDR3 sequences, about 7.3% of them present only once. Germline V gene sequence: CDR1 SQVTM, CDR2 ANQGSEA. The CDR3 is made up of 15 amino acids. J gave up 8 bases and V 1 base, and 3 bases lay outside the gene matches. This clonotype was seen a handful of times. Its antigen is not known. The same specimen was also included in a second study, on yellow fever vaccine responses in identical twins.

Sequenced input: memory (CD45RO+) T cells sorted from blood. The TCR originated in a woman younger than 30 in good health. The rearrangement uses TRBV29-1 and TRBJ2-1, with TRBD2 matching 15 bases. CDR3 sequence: CSVEGTSGRAHEQFF. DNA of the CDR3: TGCAGCGTTGAAGGGACTAGCGGGAGGGCCCATGAGCAGTTCTTC.